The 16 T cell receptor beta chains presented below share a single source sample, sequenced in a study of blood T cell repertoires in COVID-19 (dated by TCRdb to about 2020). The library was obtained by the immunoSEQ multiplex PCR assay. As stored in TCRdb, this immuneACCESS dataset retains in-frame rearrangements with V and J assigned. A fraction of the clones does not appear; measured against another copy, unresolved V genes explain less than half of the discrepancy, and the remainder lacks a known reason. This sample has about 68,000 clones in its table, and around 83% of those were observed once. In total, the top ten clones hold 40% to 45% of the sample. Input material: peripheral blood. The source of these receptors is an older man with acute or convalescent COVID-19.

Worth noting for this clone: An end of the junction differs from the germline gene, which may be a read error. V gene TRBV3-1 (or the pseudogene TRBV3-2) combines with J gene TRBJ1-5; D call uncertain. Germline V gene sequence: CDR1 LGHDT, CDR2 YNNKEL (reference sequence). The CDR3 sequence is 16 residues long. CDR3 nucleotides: TGTGCCGGCAGTCCCCGGGTGGAGGCGCACAATCAGCCCCAGCATTTT. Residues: CAGSPRVEAHNQPQHF.

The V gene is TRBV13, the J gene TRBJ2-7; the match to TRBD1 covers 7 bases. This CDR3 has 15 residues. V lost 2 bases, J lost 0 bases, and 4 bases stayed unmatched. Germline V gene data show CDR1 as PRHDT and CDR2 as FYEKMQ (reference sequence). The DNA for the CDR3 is TGTGCCAGCAGCTTACAGGGGGTCAGCTCCTACGAGCAGTACTTC. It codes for CASSLQGVSSYEQYF. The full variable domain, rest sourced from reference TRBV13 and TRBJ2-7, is AAGVIQSPRHLIKEKRETATLKCYPIPRHDTVYWYQQGPGQDPQFLISFYEKMQSDKGSIPDRFSAQQFSDYHSELNMSSLELGDSALYFCASSLQGVSSYEQYFGPGTRLTVT.

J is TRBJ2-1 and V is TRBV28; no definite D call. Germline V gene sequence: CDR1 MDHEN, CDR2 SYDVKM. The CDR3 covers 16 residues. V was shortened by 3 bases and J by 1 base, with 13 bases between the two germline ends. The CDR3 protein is CASSFSSRGSYNEQFF. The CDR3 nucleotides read TGTGCCAGCAGTTTTAGCAGTCGCGGTTCCTACAATGAGCAGTTCTTC.

The CDR3 DNA reads TGTGCCAGCAGCTTCCAGACTGTGACAGGAAACACCGGGGAGCTGTTTTTT. This encodes CASSFQTVTGNTGELFF. This chain joins TRBV5-6 and TRBJ2-2; possible D gene TRBD1, 6 bases. Germline V lookup: CDR1 SGHDT, CDR2 YYEEEE. V shed 2 bases and J shed 2 bases, with 16 bases lying between them. CDR3 length: 17 residues.

The CDR3 DNA reads TGTGCCAGCAGTTCGGCGGACAGTAGGTACGAGCAGTACTTC. It specifies CASSSADSRYEQYF. The chain combines TRBV28 with TRBJ2-7, with TRBD1 as a possible D gene (6 bases). V dropped 4 bases and J dropped 4 bases, with 14 bases sitting between them. Germline CDR1 is MDHEN and CDR2 is SYDVKM. The CDR3 runs 14 residues.

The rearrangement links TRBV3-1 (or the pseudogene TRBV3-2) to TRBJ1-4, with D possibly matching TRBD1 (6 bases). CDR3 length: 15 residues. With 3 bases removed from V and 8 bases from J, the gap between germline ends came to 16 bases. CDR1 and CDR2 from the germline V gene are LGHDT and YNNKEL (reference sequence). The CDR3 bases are TGTGCCAGCAGCCAGGTCGTTCAGGGGCGAGAAAAACTGTTTTTT. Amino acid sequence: CASSQVVQGREKLFF.

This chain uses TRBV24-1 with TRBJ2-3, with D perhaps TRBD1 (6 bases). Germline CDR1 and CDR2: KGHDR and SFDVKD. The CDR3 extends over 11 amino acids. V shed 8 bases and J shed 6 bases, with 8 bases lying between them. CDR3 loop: CATTQGDTQYF. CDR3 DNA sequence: TGTGCCACCACCCAGGGGGATACGCAGTATTTT.

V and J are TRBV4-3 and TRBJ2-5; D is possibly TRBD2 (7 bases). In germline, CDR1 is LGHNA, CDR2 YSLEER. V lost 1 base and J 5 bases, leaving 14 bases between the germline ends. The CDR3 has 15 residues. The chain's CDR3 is CASSQGGGAMETQYF. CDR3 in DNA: TGCGCCAGCAGCCAAGGAGGGGGGGCCATGGAGACCCAGTACTTC.

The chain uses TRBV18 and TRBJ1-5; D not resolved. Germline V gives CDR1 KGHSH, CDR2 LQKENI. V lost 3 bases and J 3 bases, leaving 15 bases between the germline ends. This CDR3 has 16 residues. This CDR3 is CASSPSEARDNQPQHF. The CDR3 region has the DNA TGTGCCAGCTCACCCTCCGAAGCGCGGGACAATCAGCCCCAGCATTTT. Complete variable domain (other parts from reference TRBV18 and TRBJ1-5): NAGVMQNPRHLVRRRGQEARLRCSPMKGHSHVYWYRQLPEEGLKFMVYLQKENIIDESGMPKERFSAEFPKEGPSILRIQQVVRGDSAAYFCASSPSEARDNQPQHFGDGTRLSIL.

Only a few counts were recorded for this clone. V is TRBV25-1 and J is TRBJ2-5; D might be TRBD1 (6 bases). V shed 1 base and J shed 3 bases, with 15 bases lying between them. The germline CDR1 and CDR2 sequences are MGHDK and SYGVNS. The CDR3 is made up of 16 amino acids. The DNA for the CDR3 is TGTGCCAGCAGTGAATTTGGGACACATCTCGAAGAGACCCAGTACTTC. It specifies CASSEFGTHLEETQYF.

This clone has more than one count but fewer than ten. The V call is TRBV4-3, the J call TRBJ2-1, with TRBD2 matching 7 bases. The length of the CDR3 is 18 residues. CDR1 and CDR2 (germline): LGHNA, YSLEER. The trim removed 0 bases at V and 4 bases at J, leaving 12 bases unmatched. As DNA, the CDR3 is TGCGCCAGCAGCCAAGAAGATCCTCTAGCGGACTTATACAATGAGCAGTTCTTC. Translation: CASSQEDPLADLYNEQFF.

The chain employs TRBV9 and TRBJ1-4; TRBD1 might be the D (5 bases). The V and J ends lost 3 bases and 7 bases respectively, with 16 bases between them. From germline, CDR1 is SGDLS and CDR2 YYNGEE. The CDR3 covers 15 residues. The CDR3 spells CASSAGGGLREKLFF. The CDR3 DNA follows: TGTGCCAGCAGCGCCGGGGGGGGTCTACGTGAAAAACTGTTTTTT. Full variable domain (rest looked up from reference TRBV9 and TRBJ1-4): DSGVTQTPKHLITATGQRVTLRCSPRSGDLSVYWYQQSLDQGLQFLIQYYNGEERAKGNILERFSAQQFPDLHSELNLSSLELGDSALYFCASSAGGGLREKLFFGSGTQLSVL.

CDR3 nucleotides: TGTGCCAGCAGCCCGGGACACCCTCTTAGCGGAAACACCATATATTTT. This encodes CASSPGHPLSGNTIYF. The rearrangement joins TRBV5-4 to TRBJ1-3; D might be TRBD1 (6 bases). Germline CDR1 is SGHNT and CDR2 is YYREEE (reference sequence). The CDR3 is made up of 16 amino acids. V was pared by 4 bases and J by 4 bases, with 18 bases between.

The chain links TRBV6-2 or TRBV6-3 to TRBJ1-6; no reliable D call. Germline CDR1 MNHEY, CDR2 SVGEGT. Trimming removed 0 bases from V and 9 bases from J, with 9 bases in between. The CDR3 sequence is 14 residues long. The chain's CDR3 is CASSYSNQASPLHF. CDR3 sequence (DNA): TGTGCCAGCAGTTACTCGAATCAGGCTTCACCCCTCCACTTT.

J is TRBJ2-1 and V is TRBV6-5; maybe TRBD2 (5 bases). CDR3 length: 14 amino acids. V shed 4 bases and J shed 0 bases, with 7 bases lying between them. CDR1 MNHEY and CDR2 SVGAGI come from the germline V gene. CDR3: CASSSEGSYNEQFF. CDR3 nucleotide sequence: TGTGCCAGCAGTTCCGAGGGCTCCTACAATGAGCAGTTCTTC.

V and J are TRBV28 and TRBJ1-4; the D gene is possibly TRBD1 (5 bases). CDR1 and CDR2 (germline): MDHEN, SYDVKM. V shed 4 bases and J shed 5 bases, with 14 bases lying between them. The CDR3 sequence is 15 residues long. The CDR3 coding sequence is TGTGCCAGCAGTTCCCCCGAACCAGGGAATGAAAAACTGTTTTTT. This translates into CASSSPEPGNEKLFF.